This T cell receptor beta chain was observed in a study of CD8 T cells in ankylosing spondylitis. General study findings and limits: As for the disease-linked clones, they showed a CD8+ phenotype and occurred at relatively low frequencies in peripheral blood. Before this, some motif variants had been reported in reactive arthritis synovial fluid and blood.

This clonotype was found many times. As yet, its antigen is unknown. Per the germline V gene, CDR1 is SGHRS and CDR2 is YFSETQ. The germline V and J ends were trimmed by 5 bases and 6 bases, with 17 bases remaining between them. This CDR3 has 14 amino acids. TCRdb used MiXCR to reprocess the 5' RACE reads, holding one entry per CDR3 protein. The profile shows about 220,000 distinct CDR3 sequences, about 10% of them singletons. The genes are TRBV5-1 and TRBJ1-1; no clear D gene. Source material: blood, either unsorted or a sorted T cell fraction (not recorded which). The TCR sequence derives from a male donor with ankylosing spondylitis or in good health (not recorded which). CDR3 nucleotide sequence: TGCGCCAGCAGAGGTCCCGCGGAAAAATCTGAAGCTTTCTTT. Residues: CASRGPAEKSEAFF.